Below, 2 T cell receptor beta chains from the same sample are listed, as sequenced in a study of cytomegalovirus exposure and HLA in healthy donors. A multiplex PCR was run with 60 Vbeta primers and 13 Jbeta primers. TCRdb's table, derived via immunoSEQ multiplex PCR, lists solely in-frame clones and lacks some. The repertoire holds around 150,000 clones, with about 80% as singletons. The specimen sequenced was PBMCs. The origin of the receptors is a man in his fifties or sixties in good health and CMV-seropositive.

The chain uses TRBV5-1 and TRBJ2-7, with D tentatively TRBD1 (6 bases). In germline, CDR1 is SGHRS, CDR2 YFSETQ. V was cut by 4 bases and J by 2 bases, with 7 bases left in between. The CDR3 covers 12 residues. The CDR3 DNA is TGCGCCAGCAGCCCAGGGGCCTACGAGCAGTACTTC. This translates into CASSPGAYEQYF.

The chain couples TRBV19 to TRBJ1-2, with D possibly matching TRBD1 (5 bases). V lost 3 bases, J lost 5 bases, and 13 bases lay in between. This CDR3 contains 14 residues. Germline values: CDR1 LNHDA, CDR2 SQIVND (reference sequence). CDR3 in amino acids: CASSIQGRGYGYTF. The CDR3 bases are TGTGCCAGTAGTATTCAGGGAAGGGGTTATGGCTACACCTTC.